This T cell receptor beta chain stems from a study of OX40 agonist ivuxolimab in advanced cancers. Germline V gene lookup returns CDR1 SGHTS and CDR2 YDEGEE. The V and J ends lost 3 bases and 3 bases, in that order; junction bases with no gene match: 4. The CDR3 is 15 residues long. Method: immunoSEQ multiplex PCR; TCRdb's copy keeps in-frame clones and lacks some. In the table there are around 67,000 clones, around 80% of which are singletons. Here the sequenced sample was CD4+ or CD8+ T cells sorted from blood, taken in a trial of the OX40 agonist ivuxolimab. This receptor was taken from an adult with an advanced solid tumor such as melanoma, head and neck, liver or kidney cancer. This chain links TRBV5-8 with TRBJ2-5; 11 bases map to TRBD1. In DNA form, the CDR3 reads TGTGCCAGCAGCTCCCGGACAGGGGGCGAAGAGACCCAGTACTTC. The encoded protein is CASSSRTGGEETQYF.